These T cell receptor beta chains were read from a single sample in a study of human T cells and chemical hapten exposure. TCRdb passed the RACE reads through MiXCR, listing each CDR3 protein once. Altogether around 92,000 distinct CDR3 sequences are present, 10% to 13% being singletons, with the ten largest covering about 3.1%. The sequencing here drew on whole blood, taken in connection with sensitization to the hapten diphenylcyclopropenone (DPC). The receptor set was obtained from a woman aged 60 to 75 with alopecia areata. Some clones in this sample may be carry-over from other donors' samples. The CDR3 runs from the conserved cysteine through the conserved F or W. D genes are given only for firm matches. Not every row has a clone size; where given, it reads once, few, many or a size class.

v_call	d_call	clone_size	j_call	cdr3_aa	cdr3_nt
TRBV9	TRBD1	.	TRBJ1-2	CASSARQGLNYGYTF	TGTGCCAGCAGCGCCCGACAGGGCCTTAACTATGGCTACACCTTC
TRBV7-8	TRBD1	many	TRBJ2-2	CASHRGRDSFAGELFF	TGTGCCAGTCACAGGGGGCGCGATAGTTTCGCCGGGGAGCTGTTTTTT
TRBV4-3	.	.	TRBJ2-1	CASSHGDPYNEQFF	TGCGCCAGCAGCCACGGAGACCCCTACAATGAGCAGTTCTTC
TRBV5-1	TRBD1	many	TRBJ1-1	CASSLVAQGDLNTEAFF	TGCGCCAGCAGCTTGGTTGCACAGGGGGACCTGAACACTGAAGCTTTCTTT
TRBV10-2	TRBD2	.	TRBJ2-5	CAAKPERGRETQYF	TGCGCCGCTAAACCAGAGCGGGGAAGAGAGACCCAGTACTTC
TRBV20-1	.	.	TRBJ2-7	CSASKGSETYEQYF	TGCAGTGCTAGTAAGGGGAGTGAGACCTACGAGCAGTACTTC
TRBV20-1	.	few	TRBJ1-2	CSASRGGGYGYTF	TGCAGTGCTAGTAGAGGGGGTGGCTATGGCTACACCTTC
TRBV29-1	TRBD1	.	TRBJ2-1	CSVEGWTGNEQFF	TGCAGCGTTGAAGGGTGGACAGGGAATGAGCAGTTCTTC
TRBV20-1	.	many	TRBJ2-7	CSANGRDTVQYF	TGCAGTGCCAACGGACGGGACACGGTGCAGTACTTC
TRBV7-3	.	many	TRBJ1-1	CASSSTGILGSEAFF	TGTGCCAGCAGCTCAACAGGGATTTTAGGCTCTGAAGCTTTCTTT
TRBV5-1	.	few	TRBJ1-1	CASSLHTTNTEAFF	TGCGCCAGCAGCTTGCACACCACGAACACTGAAGCTTTCTTT
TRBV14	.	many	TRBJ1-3	CASSQVYLSSGNTIYF	TGTGCCAGCAGCCAAGTGTACCTGAGCTCTGGAAACACCATATATTTT
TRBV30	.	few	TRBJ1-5	CAWSGSRDQPQHF	TGTGCCTGGAGTGGGAGCAGAGATCAGCCCCAGCATTTT
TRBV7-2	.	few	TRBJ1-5	CASSLGEVLQPQHF	TGTGCCAGCAGCTTAGGAGAGGTTCTACAGCCCCAGCATTTT
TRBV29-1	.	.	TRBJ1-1	CSAAHGQFEAFF	TGCAGCGCAGCACATGGACAGTTTGAAGCTTTCTTT
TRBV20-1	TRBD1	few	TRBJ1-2	CSAPGQGRGYGYTF	TGCAGTGCTCCCGGACAGGGAAGGGGCTATGGCTACACCTTC
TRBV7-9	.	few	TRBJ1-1	CASSYLPQGIEAFF	TGTGCCAGCAGTTATCTCCCTCAGGGAATTGAAGCTTTCTTT
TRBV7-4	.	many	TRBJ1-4	CASSLAGDPTNEKLFF	TGTGCCAGCAGCTTAGCGGGGGACCCAACTAATGAAAAACTGTTTTTT
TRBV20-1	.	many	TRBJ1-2	CSAIDRQLYGYTF	TGCAGTGCTATTGATCGACAGTTATATGGCTACACCTTC
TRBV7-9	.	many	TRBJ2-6	CASSFVPHSGANVLTF	TGTGCCAGCAGCTTCGTCCCCCACTCTGGGGCCAACGTCCTGACTTTC
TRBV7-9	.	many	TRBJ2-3	CASSPQADTQYF	TGTGCCAGCAGCCCCCAAGCAGATACGCAGTATTTT
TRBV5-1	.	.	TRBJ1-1	CASSLVGQRGAEAFF	TGCGCCAGCAGCTTGGTAGGGCAGAGGGGCGCTGAAGCTTTCTTT
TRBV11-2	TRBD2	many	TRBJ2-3	CASSLWLAADTQYF	TGTGCCAGCAGCTTGTGGCTAGCGGCAGATACGCAGTATTTT
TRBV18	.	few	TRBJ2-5	CASSLRYQETQYF	TGTGCCAGCTCACTGCGATACCAAGAGACCCAGTACTTC
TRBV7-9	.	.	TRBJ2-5	CASSSRGQRIKETQYF	TGTGCCAGCAGCTCCCGGGGACAAAGAATAAAAGAGACCCAGTACTTC
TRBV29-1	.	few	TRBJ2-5	CSVGGSSQETQYF	TGCAGCGTTGGGGGGTCGTCACAAGAGACCCAGTACTTC
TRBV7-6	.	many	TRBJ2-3	CASSLGLHSTDTQYF	TGTGCCAGCAGCTTAGGGCTCCACAGCACAGATACGCAGTATTTT
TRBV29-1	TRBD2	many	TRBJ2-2	CSVDASGGGNTGELFF	TGCAGCGTTGATGCCAGCGGGGGAGGGAACACCGGGGAGCTGTTTTTT
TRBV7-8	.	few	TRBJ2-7	CASSAYRDRGPEQYF	TGTGCCAGCAGCGCCTATAGAGACAGAGGTCCCGAGCAGTACTTC